Following are 23 T cell receptor beta chains from one sample sequenced in a study of T cell responses to AZD1222 COVID-19 vaccine (dated by TCRdb to about 2021). The sample's time point label, in plain terms: baseline before first vaccination. Library preparation used the immunoSEQ multiplex PCR assay. TCRdb holds this immuneACCESS table with in-frame rearrangements only. Some clones are missing; in checked studies, unresolved V genes explain under half, and the rest has no known cause. A total of around 31,000 clones appear in this sample, approximately 90% of them only once. The ten largest account for 45% of the sample. This specimen was peripheral blood, taken on day 0 of AZD1222 vaccination. All receptors come from an adult in good health.

This clone was detected once. V usage is TRBV10-2 and J usage is TRBJ1-4; D is unresolved. The CDR3 runs to 14 residues. The V end was cut by 4 bases, the J end by 6 bases, with 12 bases between. The germline V gene has CDR1 WSHSY and CDR2 SAAADI. The CDR3 reads CASSAGIGHEKLFF. The DNA for the CDR3 is TGCGCCAGCAGTGCTGGGATAGGCCATGAAAAACTGTTTTTT.

The rearrangement links TRBV7-9 to TRBJ2-7; D not resolved. Trimming stripped 0 bases from V and 6 bases from J, with 12 bases between. This CDR3 spans 14 amino acids. Germline CDR1 reads SEHNR; CDR2 reads FQNEAQ (reference sequence). The CDR3 DNA follows: TGTGCCAGCAGCTTAGCAGGAAATCATCGCGAGCAGTACTTC. Translating it yields CASSLAGNHREQYF.

The chain employs TRBV5-1 and TRBJ2-7, with D perhaps matching TRBD1 (6 bases). The CDR3 spans 16 residues. Trimming took 4 bases from V and 2 from J, leaving 19 bases between them. Germline CDR1 is SGHRS and CDR2 is YFSETQ. In DNA, the CDR3 is TGCGCCAGCAGCCCCGACCGGGACACGTCAACCTACGAGCAGTACTTC. This encodes CASSPDRDTSTYEQYF. The variable domain in full, with the rest retrieved from reference TRBV5-1 and TRBJ2-7, is KAGVTQTPRYLIKTRGQQVTLSCSPISGHRSVSWYQQTPGQGLQFLFEYFSETQRNKGNFPGRFSGRQFSNSRSEMNVSTLELGDSALYLCASSPDRDTSTYEQYFGPGTRLTVT.

The genes are TRBV19 and TRBJ1-1, with TRBD1 matching 8 bases. CDR1 is LNHDA and CDR2 is SQIVND in the germline V gene (reference sequence). Trimming cost V 4 bases and J 4 bases; bases outside gene matches: 2. The CDR3 length is 13 residues. The CDR3 loop reads CASSTTGGTEAFF. CDR3 sequence (DNA): TGTGCCAGTAGTACCACAGGGGGCACTGAAGCTTTCTTT.

This chain uses TRBV2 with TRBJ1-2; 12 positions match TRBD1. The CDR3 has 15 residues. Germline V CDR1 and CDR2: SNHLY, FYNNEI. V shed 2 bases and J 7 bases; nucleotides not matched to a gene: 5. The CDR3 here is CASSELGQGAGGYTF. In DNA form, the CDR3 reads TGTGCCAGCAGTGAATTGGGACAGGGGGCTGGTGGCTACACCTTC.

The chain carries TRBV3-1 (or the pseudogene TRBV3-2) and TRBJ2-1; weak D call: TRBD1 (5 bases). The length of the CDR3 is 15 residues. Per the germline V gene, CDR1 is LGHDT and CDR2 is YNNKEL (reference sequence). Trimming left V 6 bases short and J 0 bases short, with 12 bases between. CDR3 in DNA: TGTGCCAGCAGGAGGACAATTAGCTCCTACAATGAGCAGTTCTTC. This encodes CASRRTISSYNEQFF.

The V call is TRBV20-1, the J call TRBJ1-3; no reliable D call. V was clipped by 3 bases and J by 2 bases, with 2 bases between them. The CDR3 has 11 residues. Germline V gives CDR1 DFQATT, CDR2 SNEGSKA (reference sequence). CDR3 nucleotide sequence: TGCAGTGCTAGTGCTGGAAACACCATATATTTT. It specifies CSASAGNTIYF.

There are a few counts of this clone. V gene TRBV4-2 combines with J gene TRBJ1-2; D might be TRBD1 (6 bases). V shed 0 bases and J shed 5 bases, with 13 bases lying between them. The CDR3 is 15 amino acids. Per germline, CDR1 LGHNA and CDR2 YNFKEQ. The CDR3 sequence: CASSQDASTGYGYTF. CDR3 DNA: TGTGCCAGCAGCCAAGATGCGTCGACAGGTTATGGCTACACCTTC.

CDR3 nucleotide sequence: TGTGCCATCAGTGATGGCGGGGGTACCGAGACCCAGTACTTC. Its protein product is CAISDGGGTETQYF. This rearrangement joins TRBV10-3 to TRBJ2-5; 7 bases map to TRBD2. CDR1 is ENHRY and CDR2 is SYGVKD in the germline V gene. The junction had 6 bases not matched to a gene; V was cut back by 3 bases and J by 5 bases. This CDR3 is built from 14 residues.

CDR3 protein: CASSVAAQGTPYGYTF. CDR3 sequence (DNA): TGTGCCAGCAGCGTAGCGGCACAGGGGACTCCCTATGGCTACACCTTC. This chain links TRBV9 with TRBJ1-2, with 7 bases aligning to TRBD1. This CDR3 is built from 16 residues. In germline, CDR1 is SGDLS, CDR2 YYNGEE. V dropped 0 bases and J dropped 4; count of bases not matched to a gene: 9.

V and J are TRBV9 and TRBJ2-3, with D perhaps TRBD1 (5 bases). Trimming removed 4 bases at V and 5 bases at J, with 20 bases between. Germline V gene data show CDR1 as SGDLS and CDR2 as YYNGEE. The CDR3 totals 16 residues. This CDR3 reads CASSPTAGFGGDTQYF. CDR3 nucleotide sequence: TGTGCCAGCAGCCCGACCGCAGGGTTTGGCGGAGATACGCAGTATTTT. The whole variable domain, remainder taken from reference TRBV9 and TRBJ2-3, is DSGVTQTPKHLITATGQRVTLRCSPRSGDLSVYWYQQSLDQGLQFLIQYYNGEERAKGNILERFSAQQFPDLHSELNLSSLELGDSALYFCASSPTAGFGGDTQYFGPGTRLTVL.

The chain couples TRBV25-1 to TRBJ1-3; D unclear. The CDR3 sequence is 16 residues long. The ends were cut back, 3 bases at V and 0 bases at J, with 12 bases in the middle. Germline V gene data show CDR1 as MGHDK and CDR2 as SYGVNS. This CDR3 is CASSETKFSSGNTIYF. The CDR3 nucleotides are TGTGCCAGCAGTGAGACAAAATTTAGCTCTGGAAACACCATATATTTT. Full variable domain (outside the CDR3, taken from reference TRBV25-1 and TRBJ1-3): EADIYQTPRYLVIGTGKKITLECSQTMGHDKMYWYQQDPGMELHLIHYSYGVNSTEKGDLSSESTVSRIRTEHFPLTLESARPSHTSQYLCASSETKFSSGNTIYFGEGSWLTVV.

The chain employs TRBV27 and TRBJ1-1; TRBD1 agrees at 8 bases. Unmatched junction bases numbered 8, after V lost 7 bases and J lost 4 bases. Germline values: CDR1 MNHEY, CDR2 SMNVEV (reference sequence). The CDR3 extends over 14 amino acids. CDR3 nucleotides: TGTGCCAGCACCCACCGGACAGGGTCCACTGAAGCTTTCTTT. Translating gives CASTHRTGSTEAFF.

The rearrangement joins TRBV9 to TRBJ1-2; D might be TRBD1 (5 bases). The length of the CDR3 is 17 residues. V gave up 4 bases and J gave up 7 bases, with 26 bases separating them. CDR1 is SGDLS and CDR2 is YYNGEE in the germline V gene. The CDR3 loop is CASSSSARDASASGYTF. The CDR3 nucleotides read TGTGCCAGCAGCAGCAGCGCGAGGGACGCGTCGGCGAGTGGCTACACCTTC.

The rearrangement links TRBV3-1 (or the pseudogene TRBV3-2) to TRBJ1-3, with a weak D call TRBD1 (5 bases). Per germline, CDR1 LGHDT and CDR2 YNNKEL (reference sequence). Trimming removed 6 bases at V and 0 bases at J, with 15 bases between. The CDR3 spans 16 residues. CDR3 sequence reads: CASRGRDRGSGNTIYF. CDR3 DNA sequence: TGTGCCAGCAGGGGCAGGGATAGGGGCTCTGGAAACACCATATATTTT.

This rearrangement joins TRBV7-6 to TRBJ2-5; maybe TRBD1 (6 bases). Deletions cut 8 bases from V and 1 base from J, with 11 bases between. Germline lookup yields CDR1 SGHVS and CDR2 FNYEAQ. The CDR3 contains 13 residues. CDR3 bases: TGTGCCAGCCGAAGACAGGTCCAAGAGACCCAGTACTTC. Its protein product is CASRRQVQETQYF.

The chain carries TRBV7-6 and TRBJ2-1, with 7 bases identical to TRBD1. CDR1 and CDR2 from the germline V gene are SGHVS and FNYEAQ. The ends lost 5 bases at V and 2 bases at J; junction bases unmatched: 15. The CDR3 extends over 18 amino acids. CDR3: CASSLNPQGPSTYNEQFF. Here the CDR3 DNA reads TGTGCCAGCAGCCTAAACCCACAGGGGCCAAGCACCTACAATGAGCAGTTCTTC.

The table lists this clone with a count of one. This chain connects TRBV6-1 to TRBJ2-3; D might be TRBD2 (5 bases). V was cut by 3 bases and J by 5 bases, with 15 bases left in between. Germline V gives CDR1 MNHNS, CDR2 SASEGT. The CDR3 covers 15 residues. CDR3 sequence: CASSEVASFQDTQYF. Here the CDR3 DNA reads TGTGCCAGCAGTGAGGTTGCTAGCTTTCAAGATACGCAGTATTTT.

A note on this clone: The same CDR3 is also encoded by other DNA sequences in this sample. The rearrangement uses TRBV5-4 and TRBJ2-3; 9 bases are a match to TRBD1. After removal of 3 bases from V and 4 bases from J, the junction contained 3 bases not matched to a gene. Per germline, CDR1 SGHNT and CDR2 YYREEE (reference sequence). This CDR3 region has 14 residues. DNA for the CDR3: TGTGCCAGCAGCTGGGGACAGGGATCAGATACGCAGTATTTT. This sequence encodes CASSWGQGSDTQYF.

This chain joins TRBV2 and TRBJ1-2; D may be TRBD1 (5 bases). V lost 3 bases, J lost 4 bases, and 12 bases lay in between. The CDR3 covers 14 residues. The germline V gene encodes CDR1 SNHLY and CDR2 FYNNEI. The CDR3 loop is CASSELAGSYGYTF. CDR3 bases: TGTGCCAGCAGTGAGCTGGCAGGGAGCTATGGCTACACCTTC.

V usage is TRBV25-1 and J usage is TRBJ1-5; 7 nucleotides agree with TRBD1. Germline V gene data show CDR1 as MGHDK and CDR2 as SYGVNS. Trimming removed 6 bases from V and 8 bases from J; junction bases left unmatched: 10. The CDR3 length is 14 residues. In nucleotides, the CDR3 is TGTGCCAGCAGAGGGGGCAGCTCTGAGGAGCCCCAGCATTTT. Amino acid sequence: CASRGGSSEEPQHF.

This chain uses TRBV10-1 with TRBJ2-7; 8 nucleotides agree with TRBD1. The trim removed 5 bases at V and 2 bases at J, leaving 5 bases unmatched. CDR1 is WNHNN and CDR2 is SYGVQD in the germline V gene (reference sequence). The CDR3 covers 14 residues. CDR3 amino acids: CASSLDRAAYEQYF. In DNA form, the CDR3 reads TGCGCCAGCAGTCTGGACAGGGCTGCCTACGAGCAGTACTTC.

This chain joins TRBV3-1 (or the pseudogene TRBV3-2) and TRBJ1-2; 9 bases fit TRBD1. The germline gives CDR1 LGHDT, CDR2 YNNKEL (reference sequence). The CDR3 extends over 13 amino acids. J lost 7 bases, V lost 10 bases, and 10 bases had no gene match. The CDR3 protein is CATDGTGNSGYTF. The DNA of the CDR3 is TGTGCCACTGACGGGACAGGGAATTCTGGCTACACCTTC.